The 8 T cell receptor beta chains below come from one sample, sequenced in a study of long-term antiretroviral therapy in people with HIV. immunoSEQ v3.0 was run at survey level. Assay used: immunoSEQ multiplex PCR; TCRdb lists only in-frame clones, some missing. This table holds about 20,000 clones, roughly 85% found once. The sample was unsorted PBMCs, taken about 2.4 years after starting antiretroviral therapy. These receptor sequences come from a man aged 35-49 years with HIV.

The V and J genes are TRBV25-1 and TRBJ2-7, with TRBD2 matching over 7 bases. From germline, CDR1 is MGHDK and CDR2 SYGVNS. The trim removed 4 bases at V and 3 bases at J, leaving 3 bases unmatched. The CDR3 totals 13 residues. As DNA, the CDR3 is TGTGCCAGCAGTGTACTAGCGCACTACGAGCAGTACTTC. It yields the protein CASSVLAHYEQYF.

V usage is TRBV7-6 and J usage is TRBJ2-7, with 8 bases identical to TRBD2. CDR1 is SGHVS, CDR2 FNYEAQ, per germline. With 5 bases clipped from V and 6 bases from J, the junction kept 12 bases outside the gene matches. The CDR3 is 15 amino acids. The CDR3 region is CASSRSGGPSPEQYF. The CDR3 DNA sequence: TGTGCCAGCAGCCGAAGCGGGGGTCCGTCTCCCGAGCAGTACTTC. Full variable domain (outside the CDR3, taken from reference TRBV7-6 and TRBJ2-7): GAGVSQSPRYKVTKRGQDVALRCDPISGHVSLYWYRQALGQGPEFLTYFNYEAQQDKSGLPNDRFSAERPEGSISTLTIQRTEQRDSAMYRCASSRSGGPSPEQYFGPGTRLTVT.

This clone was counted a single time. J is TRBJ2-3 and V is TRBV7-2, with D tentatively TRBD2 (6 bases). V lost 0 bases to trimming and J lost 6 bases, with 13 bases between them. Germline lookup yields CDR1 SGHTA and CDR2 FQGNSA. The CDR3 sequence is 15 residues long. The CDR3 here is CASSLATGVLDTQYF. In DNA form, the CDR3 reads TGTGCCAGCAGCTTAGCAACGGGAGTTCTTGATACGCAGTATTTT.

This clone was counted once. This rearrangement joins TRBV6-6 to TRBJ2-7; D is ambiguous. Trimming pared 2 bases from V and 4 bases from J, leaving 9 bases between. The CDR3 has 13 amino acids. The germline CDR1 and CDR2 sequences are MNHNY and SVGAGI (reference sequence). CDR3 sequence (DNA): TGTGCCAGCAGTTACGCCCCGCAGTACGAGCAGTACTTC. It yields the protein CASSYAPQYEQYF.

The V call is TRBV21-1, the J call TRBJ1-2. TRBV21-1 constitutes a pseudogene. The CDR3 runs to 13 residues. As DNA, the CDR3 is TGTGCCAGCAGCGAGGCGTACCTCTATGGCTACACCTTC. Protein: CASSEAYLYGYTF.

The chain carries TRBV10-3 and TRBJ2-7, with a tentative D call TRBD1 (5 bases). The CDR3 contains 12 residues. The V and J ends lost 6 bases and 2 bases respectively, with 8 bases between them. CDR1 ENHRY and CDR2 SYGVKD come from the germline V gene. The DNA for the CDR3 is TGTGCCATCAGGACAGTTACCTACGAGCAGTACTTC. Protein product: CAIRTVTYEQYF.

The chain has TRBV7-3 and TRBJ2-2; D uncertain. The CDR3 totals 14 residues. V was shortened by 1 base and J by 7 bases, with 10 bases between the two germline ends. The germline CDR1 and CDR2 sequences are SGHTA and FQGTGA. The CDR3 loop reads CASSLKGSGGELFF. CDR3 DNA sequence: TGTGCCAGCAGCTTAAAGGGATCTGGCGGGGAGCTGTTTTTT.

The chain recombines TRBV14 with TRBJ2-1; 8 bases are shared with TRBD2. This CDR3 has 13 residues. With 4 bases clipped from V and 9 bases from J, the junction kept 5 bases outside the gene matches. In germline, CDR1 is SGHDN, CDR2 FVKESK. The CDR3 sequence: CASSLRLASEQFF. The CDR3 nucleotides are TGTGCCAGCAGCCTCCGACTAGCGAGTGAGCAGTTCTTC.